The T cell receptor (beta chain) under discussion was sequenced for a study of OX40 agonist ivuxolimab in advanced cancers. Across the whole study: A partial response was reached by three patients: one with hepatocellular carcinoma and two with cutaneous melanoma.

Per germline, CDR1 SEHNR and CDR2 FQNEAQ (reference sequence). The CDR3 sequence is 19 residues long. With 11 bases clipped from V and 6 bases from J, the junction kept 26 bases outside the gene matches. Only in-frame clones appear in the TCRdb table, and some are missing; sequencing was by immunoSEQ multiplex PCR. The sample carries roughly 87,000 clones, about 90% recorded once. This TCR was recovered from an adult with an advanced solid tumor such as melanoma, head and neck, liver or kidney cancer. The chain combines TRBV7-9 with TRBJ2-1, with TRBD1 matching over 9 bases. The sample in question was CD4+ or CD8+ T cells sorted from blood, obtained in a trial of the OX40 agonist ivuxolimab. CDR3 sequence reads: CACLFMGQGPLGRSNEQFF. CDR3 nucleotide sequence: TGTGCCTGCCTTTTTATGGGACAGGGACCCTTAGGGCGTTCCAATGAGCAGTTCTTC.